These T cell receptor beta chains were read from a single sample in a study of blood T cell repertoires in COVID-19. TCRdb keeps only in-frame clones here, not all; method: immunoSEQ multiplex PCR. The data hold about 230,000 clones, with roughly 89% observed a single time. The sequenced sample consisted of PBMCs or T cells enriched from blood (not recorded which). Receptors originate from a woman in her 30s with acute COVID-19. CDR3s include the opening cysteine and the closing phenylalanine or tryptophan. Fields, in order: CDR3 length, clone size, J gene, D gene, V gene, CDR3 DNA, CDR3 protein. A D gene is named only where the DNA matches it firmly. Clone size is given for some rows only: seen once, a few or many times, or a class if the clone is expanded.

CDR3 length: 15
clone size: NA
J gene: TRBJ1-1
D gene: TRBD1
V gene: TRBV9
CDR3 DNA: TGTGCCAGCAGCGTAGGGGACAGGCCGCAAGGTAACGCTTTCTTT
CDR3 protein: CASSVGDRPQGNAFF

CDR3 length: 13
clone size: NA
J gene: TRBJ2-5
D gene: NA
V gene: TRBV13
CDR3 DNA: TGTGCCAGCAGCCCGGGACTCACAGAGACCCAGTACTTC
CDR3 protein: CASSPGLTETQYF

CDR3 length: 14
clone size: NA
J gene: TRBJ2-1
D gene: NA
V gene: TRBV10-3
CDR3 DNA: TGTGCCATCAGTGAGTCGAGCAGGGGCAATGAGCAGTTCTTC
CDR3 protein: CAISESSRGNEQFF

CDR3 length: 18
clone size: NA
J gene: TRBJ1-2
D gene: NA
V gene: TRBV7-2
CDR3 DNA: TGTGCCAGCAGCTTAGTTAACCGAGCCCCCAGGGTGAACTATGGCTACACCTTC
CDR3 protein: CASSLVNRAPRVNYGYTF

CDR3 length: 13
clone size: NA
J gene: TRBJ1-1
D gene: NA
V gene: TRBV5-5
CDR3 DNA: TGTGCCAGCAGCTCCTTGGCGAACACTGAAGCTTTCTTT
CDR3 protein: CASSSLANTEAFF

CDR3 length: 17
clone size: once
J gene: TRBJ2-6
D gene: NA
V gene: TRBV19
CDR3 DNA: TGTGCCAGTAGTATACGGCGACTGAGCTCTGGGGCCAACGTCCTGACTTTC
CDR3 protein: CASSIRRLSSGANVLTF

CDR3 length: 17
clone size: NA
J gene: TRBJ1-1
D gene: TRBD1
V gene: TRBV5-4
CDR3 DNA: TGTGCCGTTGTACCCGGGACAGGGTTGGGGAGGGGCACTGAAGCTTTCTTT
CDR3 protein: CAVVPGTGLGRGTEAFF

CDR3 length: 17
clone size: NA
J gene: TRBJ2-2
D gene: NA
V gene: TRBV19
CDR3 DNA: TGTGCCAGTAGTATTTCGGGACAACCCACGAACACCGGGGAGCTGTTTTTT
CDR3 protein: CASSISGQPTNTGELFF

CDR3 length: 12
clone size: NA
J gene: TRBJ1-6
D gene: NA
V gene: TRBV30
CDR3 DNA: TGTGCCTGGAGTCTAAGAAATTCACCCCTCCACTTT
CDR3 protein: CAWSLRNSPLHF

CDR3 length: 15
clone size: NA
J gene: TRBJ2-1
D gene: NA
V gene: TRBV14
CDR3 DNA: TGTGCCAGCAGCTTCCAAAGGAGCTCCTACAATGAGCAGTTCTTC
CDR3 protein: CASSFQRSSYNEQFF

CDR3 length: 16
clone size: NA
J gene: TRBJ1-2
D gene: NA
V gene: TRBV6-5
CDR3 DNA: TGTGCCAGCAGTTACTCGACTTTTGACAGGAACTATGGCTACACCTTC
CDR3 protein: CASSYSTFDRNYGYTF

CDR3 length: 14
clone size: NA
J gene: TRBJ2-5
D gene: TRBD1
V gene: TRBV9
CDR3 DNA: TGTGCCAGCAGCGTAGATGGCAGGGGGAAGACCCAGTACTTC
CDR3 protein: CASSVDGRGKTQYF

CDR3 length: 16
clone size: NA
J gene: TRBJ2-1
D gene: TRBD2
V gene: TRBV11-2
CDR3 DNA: TGTGCCAGCAGCTTAAATGCTGGGACTAGCGTCGGTGAGCAGTTCTTC
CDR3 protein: CASSLNAGTSVGEQFF

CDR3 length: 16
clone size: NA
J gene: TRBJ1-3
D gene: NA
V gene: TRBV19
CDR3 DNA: TGTGCCAGTAGTACCCCCCCAGGGGTCCCTGGAAACACCATATATTTT
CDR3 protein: CASSTPPGVPGNTIYF

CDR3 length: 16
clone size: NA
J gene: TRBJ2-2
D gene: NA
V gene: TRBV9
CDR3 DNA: TGTGCCAGCAGCGTAGCCGGGGGGCCTGACACCGGGGAGCTGTTTTTT
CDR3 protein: CASSVAGGPDTGELFF

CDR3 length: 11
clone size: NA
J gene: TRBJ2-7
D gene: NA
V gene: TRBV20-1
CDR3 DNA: TGCAGTGCTTGGCAGGGCTACGAGCAGTACTTC
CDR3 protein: CSAWQGYEQYF

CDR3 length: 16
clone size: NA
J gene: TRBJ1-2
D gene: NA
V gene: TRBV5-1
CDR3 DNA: TGCGCCAGCAGCTTGGCCTTTACAGGTTCCTCCTATGGCTACACCTTC
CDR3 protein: CASSLAFTGSSYGYTF

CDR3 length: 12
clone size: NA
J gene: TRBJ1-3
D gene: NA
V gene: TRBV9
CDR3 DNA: TGTGCCAGCAACGGACAGGGAAACACCATATATTTT
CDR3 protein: CASNGQGNTIYF

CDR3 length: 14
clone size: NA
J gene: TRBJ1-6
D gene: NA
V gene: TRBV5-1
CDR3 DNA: TGCGCCAGCAGCTTGGAGGGGAATAATTCACCCCTCCACTTT
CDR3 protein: CASSLEGNNSPLHF

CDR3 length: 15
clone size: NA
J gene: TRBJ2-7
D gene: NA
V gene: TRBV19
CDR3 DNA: TGTGCCAGTAGTATAAAGGGTGAGGGCCGCTACGAGCAGTACTTC
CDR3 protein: CASSIKGEGRYEQYF

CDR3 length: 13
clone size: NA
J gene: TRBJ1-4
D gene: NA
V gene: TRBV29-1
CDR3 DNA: TGCAGCGTAGCGGACGTAAATGGGGTAAAACTGTTTTTT
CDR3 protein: CSVADVNGVKLFF

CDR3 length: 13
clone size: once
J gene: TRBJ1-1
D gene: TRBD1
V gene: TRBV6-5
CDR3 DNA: TGTGCCAGCAGTCCAACAGGGGTCACTGAAGCTTTCTTT
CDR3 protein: CASSPTGVTEAFF

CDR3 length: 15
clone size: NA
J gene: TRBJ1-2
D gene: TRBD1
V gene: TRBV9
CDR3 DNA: TGTGCCAGCAGCCCCGTGACAGGGTCTAACTATGGCTACACCTTC
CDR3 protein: CASSPVTGSNYGYTF

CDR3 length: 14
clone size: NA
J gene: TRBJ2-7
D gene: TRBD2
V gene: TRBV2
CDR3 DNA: TGTGCCAGCAGTGGATTAGCGGGCACCTACGAGCAGTACTTC
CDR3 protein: CASSGLAGTYEQYF

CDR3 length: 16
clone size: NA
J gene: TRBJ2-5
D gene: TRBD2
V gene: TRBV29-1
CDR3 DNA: TGCAGCGTTGGCCCTAGACTAGCGGGGGGACAAGAGACCCAGTACTTC
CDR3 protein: CSVGPRLAGGQETQYF

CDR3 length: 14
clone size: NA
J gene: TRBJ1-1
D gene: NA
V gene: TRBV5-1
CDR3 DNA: TGCGCCAGCATGGTCGTTAGTCCGCACACTGAAGCTTTCTTT
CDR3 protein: CASMVVSPHTEAFF

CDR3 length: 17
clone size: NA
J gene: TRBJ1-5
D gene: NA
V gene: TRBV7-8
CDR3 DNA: TGTGCCAGCAGCCCCACAGGGCTCCCTTATAGCAATCAGCCCCAGCATTTT
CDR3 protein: CASSPTGLPYSNQPQHF

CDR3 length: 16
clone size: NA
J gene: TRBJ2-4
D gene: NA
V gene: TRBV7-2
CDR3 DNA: TGTGCCAGCAGCTTAGAGTCGGGGGTAGCCAAAAACATTCAGTACTTC
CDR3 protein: CASSLESGVAKNIQYF

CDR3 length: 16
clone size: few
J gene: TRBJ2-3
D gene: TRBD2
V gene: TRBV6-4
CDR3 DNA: TGTGCCAGCAGCAGTACTAGCGGGGGGGGCACAGATACGCAGTATTTT
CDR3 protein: CASSSTSGGGTDTQYF

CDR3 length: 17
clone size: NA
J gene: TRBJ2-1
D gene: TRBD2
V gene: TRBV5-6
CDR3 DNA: TGTGCCAGCAGCTTGGTGGCGGGGGGAGTGTCCTACAATGAGCAGTTCTTC
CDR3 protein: CASSLVAGGVSYNEQFF

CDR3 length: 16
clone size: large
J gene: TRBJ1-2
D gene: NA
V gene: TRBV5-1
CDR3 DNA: TGCGCCAGCAGCTCAACCCGGGAGAGAAGAGGCTATGGCTACACCTTC
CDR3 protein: CASSSTRERRGYGYTF

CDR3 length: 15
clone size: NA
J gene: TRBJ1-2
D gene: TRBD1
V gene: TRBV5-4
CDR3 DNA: TGTGCCAGCAGCTTGTACACAGGGGGATCCCTTGGCTACACCTTC
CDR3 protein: CASSLYTGGSLGYTF

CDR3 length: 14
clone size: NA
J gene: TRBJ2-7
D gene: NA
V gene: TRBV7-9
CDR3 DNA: TGTGCCAGCAGCTTAGTTGAGAAACTCTACGAGCAGTACTTC
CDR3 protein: CASSLVEKLYEQYF

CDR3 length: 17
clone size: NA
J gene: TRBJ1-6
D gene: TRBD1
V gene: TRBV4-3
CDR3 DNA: TGCGCCAGCAGCACCCGACAGGGAAGGGGTTATAATTCACCCCTCCACTTT
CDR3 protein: CASSTRQGRGYNSPLHF

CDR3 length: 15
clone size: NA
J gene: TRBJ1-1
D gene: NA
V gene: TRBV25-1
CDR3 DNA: TGTGCCAGCCGTGAGGTGGGGCGGGGGCGAACTGAAGCTTTCTTT
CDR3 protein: CASREVGRGRTEAFF

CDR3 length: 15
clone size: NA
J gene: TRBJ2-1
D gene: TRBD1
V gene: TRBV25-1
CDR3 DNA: TGTGCCAGCAGTGTCCCCAGGGGGCCCTACAATGAGCAGTTCTTC
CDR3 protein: CASSVPRGPYNEQFF

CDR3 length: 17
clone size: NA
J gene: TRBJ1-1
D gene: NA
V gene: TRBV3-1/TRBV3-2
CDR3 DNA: TGTGCCAGCAGCCAAGCCCCGGGGGGACGTATGAACACTGAAGCTTTCTTT
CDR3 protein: CASSQAPGGRMNTEAFF

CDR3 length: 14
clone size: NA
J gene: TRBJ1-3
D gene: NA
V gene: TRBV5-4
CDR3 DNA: TGTGCCAGCAGCTTGGACGTAGCTGGAAACACCATATATTTT
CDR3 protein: CASSLDVAGNTIYF

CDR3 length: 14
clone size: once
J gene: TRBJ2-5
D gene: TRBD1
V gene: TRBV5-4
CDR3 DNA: TGTGCCAGCAGCCTAGGACAGGGGGGGGAGACCCAGTACTTC
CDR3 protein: CASSLGQGGETQYF

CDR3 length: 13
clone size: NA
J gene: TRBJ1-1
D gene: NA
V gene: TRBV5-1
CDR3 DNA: TGCGCCAGCAGCTTGGACCGGGGGACTGAAGCTTTCTTT
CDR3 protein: CASSLDRGTEAFF

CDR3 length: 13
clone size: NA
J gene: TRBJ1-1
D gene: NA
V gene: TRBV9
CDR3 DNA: TGTGCCAGCAGCGGTGAGGGGAACACTGAAGCTTTCTTT
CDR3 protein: CASSGEGNTEAFF

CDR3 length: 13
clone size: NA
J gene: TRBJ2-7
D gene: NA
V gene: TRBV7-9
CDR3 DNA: TGTGCCAGCAGCTCCGGTAACTCTTACGAGCAGTACTTC
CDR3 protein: CASSSGNSYEQYF

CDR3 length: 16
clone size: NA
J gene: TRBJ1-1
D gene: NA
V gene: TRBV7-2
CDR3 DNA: TGTGCCAGCAGCTTTTTATCTACGACTTTGAACACTGAAGCTTTCTTT
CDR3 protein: CASSFLSTTLNTEAFF

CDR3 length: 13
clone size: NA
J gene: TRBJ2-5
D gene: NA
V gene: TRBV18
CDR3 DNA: TGTGCCAGCTCCCCGGGAATAAGTGAGACCCAGTACTTC
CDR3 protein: CASSPGISETQYF

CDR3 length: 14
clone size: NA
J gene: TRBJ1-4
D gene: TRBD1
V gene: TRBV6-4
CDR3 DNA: TGTGCCAGCAGCTCGGGACAGGAGAATGAAAAACTGTTTTTT
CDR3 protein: CASSSGQENEKLFF